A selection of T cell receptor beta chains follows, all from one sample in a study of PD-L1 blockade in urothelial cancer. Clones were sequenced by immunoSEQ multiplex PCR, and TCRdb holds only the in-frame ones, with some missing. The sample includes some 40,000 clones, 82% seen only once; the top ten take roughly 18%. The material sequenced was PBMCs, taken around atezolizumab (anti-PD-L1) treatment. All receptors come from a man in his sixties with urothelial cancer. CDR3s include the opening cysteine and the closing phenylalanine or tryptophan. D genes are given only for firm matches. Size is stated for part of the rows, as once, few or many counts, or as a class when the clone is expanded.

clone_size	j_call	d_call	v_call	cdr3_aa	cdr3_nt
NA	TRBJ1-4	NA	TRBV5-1	CASSPSGVDNEKLFF	TGCGCCAGCAGCCCTTCAGGGGTGGATAATGAAAAACTGTTTTTT
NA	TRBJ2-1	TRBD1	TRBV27	CASSFRQGVNEQFF	TGTGCCAGCAGTTTTCGCCAGGGGGTCAATGAGCAGTTCTTC
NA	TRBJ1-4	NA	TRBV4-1	CASSRLFATNEKLFF	TGCGCCAGCAGCCGTTTATTCGCAACTAATGAAAAACTGTTTTTT
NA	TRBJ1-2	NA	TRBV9	CASSVYPGVNYGYTF	TGTGCCAGCAGCGTATATCCAGGCGTTAACTATGGCTACACCTTC
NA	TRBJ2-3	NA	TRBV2	CASSGRRGGTDTQYF	TGTGCCAGCAGTGGGCGACGGGGTGGCACAGATACGCAGTATTTT
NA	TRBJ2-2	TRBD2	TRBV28	CASRGGGAHGELFF	TGTGCCAGCAGGGGCGGGGGGGCCCACGGGGAGCTGTTTTTT
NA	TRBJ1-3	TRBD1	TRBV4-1	CASSYDRVSENTIYF	TGCGCCAGCAGCTACGACAGGGTATCAGAGAACACCATATATTTT
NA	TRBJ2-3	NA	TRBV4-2	CASSQERGDTQYF	TGTGCCAGCAGCCAAGAACGGGGGGATACGCAGTATTTT
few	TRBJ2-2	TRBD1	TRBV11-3	CASSPGQGVGTGELFF	TGTGCCAGCAGCCCTGGACAGGGAGTTGGCACCGGGGAGCTGTTTTTT
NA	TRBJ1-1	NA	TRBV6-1	CASRRYRELDTEAFF	TGTGCCAGCAGGAGATACAGGGAATTGGACACTGAAGCTTTCTTT
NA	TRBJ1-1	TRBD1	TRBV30	CAWTGGWGTEAFF	TGTGCCTGGACAGGGGGTTGGGGGACTGAAGCTTTCTTT
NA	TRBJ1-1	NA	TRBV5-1	CASSPGWDTEAFF	TGCGCCAGCAGCCCAGGGTGGGACACTGAAGCTTTCTTT
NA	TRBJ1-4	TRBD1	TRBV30	CAWSGQGFNEKLFF	TGTGCCTGGAGCGGACAGGGTTTTAATGAAAAACTGTTTTTT
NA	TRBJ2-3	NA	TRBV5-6	CASSLVPGTVPTDTQYF	TGTGCCAGCAGCTTGGTTCCCGGAACAGTCCCCACAGATACGCAGTATTTT
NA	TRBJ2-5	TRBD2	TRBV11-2	CASSSGLAGYQETQYF	TGTGCCAGCAGCTCAGGACTAGCGGGATACCAAGAGACCCAGTACTTC
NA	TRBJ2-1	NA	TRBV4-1	CASSQGGLREIFEQFF	TGCGCCAGCAGCCAAGGGGGACTGAGAGAGATCTTCGAGCAGTTCTTC
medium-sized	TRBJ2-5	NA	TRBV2	CASTWWRHRTQYF	TGTGCCAGCACGTGGTGGCGGCACCGGACCCAGTACTTC
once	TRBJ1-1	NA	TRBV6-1	CATCQALNTEAFF	TGTGCCACTTGCCAGGCCCTTAACACTGAAGCTTTCTTT
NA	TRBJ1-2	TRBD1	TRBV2	CASSEYTGAGGYTF	TGTGCCAGCAGTGAATACACAGGGGCGGGCGGCTACACCTTC
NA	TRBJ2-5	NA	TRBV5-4	CASSLEGRETQYF	TGTGCCAGCAGCTTGGAGGGGAGGGAGACCCAGTACTTC
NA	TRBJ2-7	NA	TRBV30	CAWSVGGYEQYF	TGTGCCTGGAGTGTGGGGGGATACGAGCAGTACTTC
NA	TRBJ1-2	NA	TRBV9	CASSVEAGRYGYTF	TGTGCCAGCAGCGTAGAGGCAGGGCGATATGGCTACACCTTC
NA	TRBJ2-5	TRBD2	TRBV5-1	CASSELAGFQETQYF	TGCGCCAGCTCCGAACTAGCGGGGTTCCAAGAGACCCAGTACTTC
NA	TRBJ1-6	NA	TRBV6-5	CASSQNTNSPLHF	TGTGCCAGCAGCCAGAACACTAATTCACCCCTCCACTTT
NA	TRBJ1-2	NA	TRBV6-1	CASSWDLRDGYTF	TGTGCCAGCAGTTGGGACTTACGGGATGGCTACACCTTC